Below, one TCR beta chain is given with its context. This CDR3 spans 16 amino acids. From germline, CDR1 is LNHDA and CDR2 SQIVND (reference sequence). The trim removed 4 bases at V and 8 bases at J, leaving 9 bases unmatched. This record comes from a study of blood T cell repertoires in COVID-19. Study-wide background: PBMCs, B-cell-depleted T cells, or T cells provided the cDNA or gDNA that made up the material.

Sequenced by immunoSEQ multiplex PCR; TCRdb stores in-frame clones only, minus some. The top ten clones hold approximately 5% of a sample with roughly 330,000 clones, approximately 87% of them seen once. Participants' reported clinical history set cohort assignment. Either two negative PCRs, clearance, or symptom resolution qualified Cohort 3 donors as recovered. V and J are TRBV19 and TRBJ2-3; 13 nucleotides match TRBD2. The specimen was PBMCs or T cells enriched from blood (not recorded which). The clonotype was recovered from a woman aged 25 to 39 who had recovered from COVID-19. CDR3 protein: CASSTGLAGRRGTQYF. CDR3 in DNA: TGTGCCAGTAGTACGGGACTAGCGGGGCGTCGGGGTACGCAGTATTTT.